A single sample is the source of the 4 T cell receptor beta chains below, sequenced in a study of tumor and adjacent non-tumor tissue in lung cancer. The library came from three nested PCR rounds adapted from ARM-PCR protocols. MiXCR, run by TCRdb on the multiplex PCR reads, gives a single entry per CDR3 protein. The sample lists over 100,000 distinct CDR3 sequences; roughly three fifths were seen once. No cell sorting was done before RNA was extracted from the tissue. This non-tumor lung sample came from over 3 cm beyond the tumor edge. Sequenced material: distant non-tumor lung tissue. The source is a man aged 55 to 70 with non-small cell lung cancer.

For this clonotype: Here the CDR3 omits its conserved ending phenylalanine or tryptophan, so a read error is the likely source. V usage is TRBV12-3 or TRBV12-4 and J usage is TRBJ1-3, with unresolved D. The CDR3 contains 13 residues. The CDR3 nucleotides are TGTGCCATCAGTTCCTCTTCTGGAAACACCATATATTCT. Amino acid sequence: CAISSSSGNTIYS.

Turning to this clonotype: At one end the junction does not follow the germline gene, possibly because of a read error. The chain joins TRBV29-1 to TRBJ1-1, with D possibly TRBD1 on 5 matching bases. In germline, CDR1 is SQVTM, CDR2 ANQGSEA. The CDR3 spans 15 residues. CDR3 residues: CSVEGQGIMSTEALF. CDR3 in DNA: TGCAGCGTTGAAGGTCAGGGTATCATGAGCACTGAAGCTTTATTT.

This clonotype was detected a few times. This could be a read error, since a much larger clone is one nucleotide away. The chain uses TRBV6-2 or TRBV6-3 and TRBJ1-2; possibly TRBD1 for D (5 bases). Germline V CDR1 and CDR2: MNHEY, SVGEGT. The CDR3 totals 11 residues. In nucleotides, the CDR3 is TGTGCCAGCACGCAGGGCTTTGGCTACATCTTC. Its translation: CASTQGFGYIF.

Many counts were recorded for this clonotype. The V and J genes are TRBV4-3 and TRBJ1-5, with 7 bases identical to TRBD1. CDR1 and CDR2 from the germline V gene are LGHNA and YSLEER. This CDR3 region has 15 residues. J gave up 7 bases and V 0 bases, and 6 bases lay outside the gene matches. CDR3 DNA sequence: TGCGCCAGCAGCCAAGAGAGGGGGCGAGGGCAGCCCCAGCATTTT. Protein sequence: CASSQERGRGQPQHF.